The next 17 T cell receptor beta chains were all read from a single sample in a study of Ad26.COV2.S vaccination and SARS-CoV-2 variants. Data came from immunoSEQ multiplex PCR; TCRdb stores just in-frame clones and leaves some out. This repertoire shows about 350,000 clones, 75% to 90% found once; its top ten account for about 10%. Treatment denoted: 19 received Ad26.COV2.S at low or high dose, single or two shots; about 5 received placebo; per-sample allocation not given. On day 63 after the first injection, vaccine and placebo recipients gave samples. Sequencing was performed on peripheral blood, taken in a trial of Ad26.COV2.S vaccine versus placebo. These receptors were collected from a person aged 18-65 years who received the Ad26.COV2.S COVID-19 vaccine or a placebo.

The chain uses TRBV19 and TRBJ1-1; D might be TRBD1 (5 bases). The CDR3 has 14 amino acids. V was trimmed by 8 bases and J by 5 bases, leaving 18 bases between them. Germline V gives CDR1 LNHDA, CDR2 SQIVND (reference sequence). In nucleotides, the CDR3 is TGTGCCAGTCGGGGGAGTATATGGGAAACTGAAGCTTTCTTT. Amino acid sequence: CASRGSIWETEAFF. The full variable domain, rest sourced from reference TRBV19 and TRBJ1-1, is DGGITQSPKYLFRKEGQNVTLSCEQNLNHDAMYWYRQDPGQGLRLIYYSQIVNDFQKGDIAEGYSVSREKKESFPLTVTSAQKNPTAFYLCASRGSIWETEAFFGQGTRLTVV.

The V gene is TRBV13, the J gene TRBJ2-2, with 9 bases fitting TRBD1. V lost 3 bases and J lost 6; bases outside the gene matches: 5. Germline V gene lookup returns CDR1 PRHDT and CDR2 FYEKMQ (reference sequence). The CDR3 is 15 amino acids. CDR3 protein: CASSFVQGAAGELFF. CDR3 sequence (DNA): TGTGCCAGCAGCTTCGTACAGGGGGCTGCCGGGGAGCTGTTTTTT.

The chain couples TRBV5-1 to TRBJ1-2; no definite D call. Germline CDR1 SGHRS, CDR2 YFSETQ. Trimming cost V 2 bases and J 4 bases, with 12 bases left between them. This CDR3 region has 14 residues. CDR3 residues: CASSFDGALYGYTF. The CDR3 region has the DNA TGCGCCAGCAGCTTCGATGGCGCACTCTATGGCTACACCTTC.

The chain carries TRBV18 and TRBJ1-5, with D possibly being TRBD1 (5 bases). Trimming pared 6 bases from V and 4 bases from J, leaving 16 bases between. Germline V gene lookup returns CDR1 KGHSH and CDR2 LQKENI. The CDR3 is 15 amino acids. The CDR3 sequence: CASSELAGRNQPQHF. The CDR3 DNA reads TGTGCCAGCTCGGAATTAGCAGGGAGAAATCAGCCCCAGCATTTT.

The CDR3 region has the DNA TGCGCCAGCAGCTTGGTCGGGGGCGATAATATGGCTGAAGCTTTCTTT. Its translation is CASSLVGGDNMAEAFF. This rearrangement joins TRBV5-1 to TRBJ1-1, with D perhaps TRBD1 (6 bases). The CDR3 runs to 16 residues. Trimming took 0 bases from V and 6 from J, leaving 18 bases between them. The germline V gene encodes CDR1 SGHRS and CDR2 YFSETQ.

The table lists this clone with a count of one. The chain carries TRBV12-5 and TRBJ2-3, with D perhaps given as TRBD1 or TRBD2 (6 bases each). With 0 bases removed from V and 1 base from J, the gap between germline ends came to 14 bases. Germline assignment: CDR1 LGHNT and CDR2 FRNRAP. The CDR3 extends over 17 amino acids. CDR3: CASGLVTGGGGTDTQYF. Here the CDR3 DNA reads TGTGCTAGTGGTTTGGTAACCGGGGGCGGGGGCACAGATACGCAGTATTTT.

The chain recombines TRBV27 with TRBJ2-2, with unresolved D. The CDR3 contains 15 residues. Trimming took 2 bases from V and 4 from J, leaving 11 bases between them. Germline CDR1 and CDR2: MNHEY and SMNVEV (reference sequence). CDR3 protein: CASSLDRPVTGELFF. Written as DNA, the CDR3 is TGTGCCAGCAGTTTAGATCGCCCGGTCACCGGGGAGCTGTTTTTT.

The V call is TRBV30, the J call TRBJ2-3, with TRBD2 identical over 12 bases. J was trimmed by 0 bases and V by 5 bases; bases with no gene match: 3. Germline V CDR1 and CDR2: GTSNPN, SVGIG (reference sequence). CDR3 length: 15 amino acids. This CDR3 reads CAWGGTSGSTDTQYF. The CDR3 nucleotides read TGTGCCTGGGGCGGGACTAGCGGGAGCACAGATACGCAGTATTTT.

This chain connects TRBV4-3 to TRBJ2-1; perhaps TRBD1 as D (5 bases). V was shortened by 3 bases and J by 2 bases, with 11 bases between the two germline ends. CDR1 is LGHNA and CDR2 is YSLEER in the germline V gene. This CDR3 contains 15 residues. The CDR3 nucleotides read TGCGCCAGCAGCCAGTTTGGGGCACCCTACAATGAGCAGTTCTTC. Translated, it gives CASSQFGAPYNEQFF.

The genes are TRBV19 and TRBJ1-5; TRBD1 matches at 7 bases. Germline CDR1 reads LNHDA; CDR2 reads SQIVND (reference sequence). The CDR3 is 14 amino acids. V was pared by 4 bases and J by 1 base, with 1 base of the junction left unmatched. CDR3 region: CASSRGGSNQPQHF. The CDR3 DNA is TGTGCCAGTAGTAGAGGGGGCAGCAATCAGCCCCAGCATTTT.

This clone was seen more than once but under ten times. The gene calls are TRBV19 and TRBJ2-2; TRBD2 aligns across 15 bases. Germline CDR1 LNHDA, CDR2 SQIVND (reference sequence). V lost 0 bases to trimming and J lost 5 bases; unmatched junction nucleotides: 7. The CDR3 is 19 amino acids. The DNA for the CDR3 is TGTGCCAGTAGTATAGACCCGGGACTAGCGGGAGGTGGGACCGGGGAGCTGTTTTTT. Translating it yields CASSIDPGLAGGGTGELFF.

The chain combines TRBV27 with TRBJ2-1; 8 nucleotides align to TRBD1. Trimming cost V 3 bases and J 14 bases; bases outside gene matches: 6. Germline V gives CDR1 MNHEY, CDR2 SMNVEV (reference sequence). This CDR3 is 12 amino acids long. CDR3 loop: CASSFQGQGKFF. CDR3 bases: TGTGCCAGCAGTTTCCAAGGACAGGGAAAGTTCTTC.

The rearrangement joins TRBV4-3 to TRBJ1-2, with 8 bases that match TRBD1. Germline-derived CDR1 and CDR2 are LGHNA and YSLEER. After removal of 4 bases from V and 0 bases from J, the junction contained 7 bases not matched to a gene. This CDR3 is built from 16 residues. This CDR3 reads CASSRSTGGANYGYTF. The DNA of the CDR3 is TGCGCCAGCAGCCGTAGTACAGGGGGAGCTAACTATGGCTACACCTTC.

The chain recombines TRBV18 with TRBJ1-4; D is perhaps TRBD1 (5 bases). The germline V gene has CDR1 KGHSH and CDR2 LQKENI. V was shortened by 10 bases and J by 3 bases, with 15 bases between the two germline ends. The CDR3 is 14 residues long. CDR3 in amino acids: CATSPGVPNEKLFF. Written as DNA, the CDR3 is TGTGCCACCTCTCCGGGGGTCCCTAATGAAAAACTGTTTTTT.

The chain joins TRBV28 to TRBJ2-7; 13 bases are shared with TRBD2. Trimming cost V 6 bases and J 7 bases; bases outside gene matches: 9. Germline CDR1 MDHEN, CDR2 SYDVKM. This CDR3 region has 15 residues. DNA of the CDR3: TGTGCCAGCAGATTTGGACTAGCGGGGGCAGGGGAGCAGTACTTC. This codes for CASRFGLAGAGEQYF.

V usage is TRBV30 and J usage is TRBJ1-2; D not resolved. The CDR3 consists of 15 residues. From germline, CDR1 is GTSNPN and CDR2 SVGIG (reference sequence). V dropped 2 bases and J dropped 6 bases, with 19 bases sitting between them. This CDR3 reads CAWSPRGLGKHGYTF. CDR3 nucleotides: TGTGCCTGGAGTCCCCGAGGTCTGGGGAAACATGGCTACACCTTC.

V is TRBV4-1 and J is TRBJ2-7, with 14 bases aligning to TRBD2. The CDR3 is 15 residues long. Germline V gene data show CDR1 as MGHRA and CDR2 as YSYEKL. V was pared by 4 bases and J by 4 bases, with 3 bases of the junction left unmatched. Here the CDR3 DNA reads TGCGCCAGCAGCCTGGGACTAGCGGGGGTTTACGAGCAGTACTTC. Its protein product is CASSLGLAGVYEQYF.